This note documents a single T cell receptor (beta chain) sequence. Its antigen is not known. The data stem from a study of T cell repertoires in cytomegalovirus infection. The CDR3 contains 14 residues. V lost 3 bases to trimming and J lost 1 base, with 9 bases between them. TCRdb processed the reads anew with MiXCR; each CDR3 protein has one entry. This table holds 300,000 to 400,000 distinct CDR3 sequences, almost 30% found once. This sequence was found in a human donor in good health (CMV status not recorded). Some clones in this sample may be carry-over from other donors' samples. The chain combines TRBV12-3 or TRBV12-4 with TRBJ1-1; D call uncertain. The specimen comprised cultured PBMCs, sampled from culture after CMV antigen stimulation. The CDR3 here is CASSLAEPNTEAFF. DNA for the CDR3: TGTGCCAGCAGTTTGGCAGAACCGAACACTGAAGCTTTCTTT.